The clone carrying this T cell receptor beta chain was found many times. What it binds is unknown. A primer in the constant region served to generate TCR beta cDNA from 450 to 650 ng of total RNA. ARM-PCR, slightly modified, supplied the TCR beta libraries through three nested multiplex PCR rounds. The two initial PCR rounds, approximately 10 cycles each, used TRBV1-TRBV30 forward and C-beta reverse primers. From the multiplex PCR reads, TCRdb called clonotypes with MiXCR, one entry per CDR3 protein. The table includes approximately 310,000 distinct CDR3 sequences, roughly two thirds detected once. The data stem from a study of tumor-infiltrating lymphocytes in primary liver carcinoma. CDR1 is MNHEY, CDR2 SVGEGT, per germline. V lost 6 bases and J lost 2; bases outside the gene matches: 8. The CDR3 length is 16 residues. Findings and caveats of the study: Since sampling was bulk and unsorted, CD4+ and CD8+ repertoires were not compared.

Alongside blood RNA obtained from unsorted whole blood, germline DNA was also extracted. The source of this sequence is a man in his forties with primary liver carcinoma and hepatitis B virus infection. This chain uses TRBV6-2 or TRBV6-3 with TRBJ2-3; TRBD2 agrees at 10 bases. The specimen sequenced was peripheral blood. The CDR3: CASRTTGLAATDTQYF. As DNA, the CDR3 is TGTGCCAGCAGGACCACCGGACTAGCGGCCACAGATACGCAGTATTTT.